The 21 T cell receptor beta chains reported below all come from one sample, sequenced in a study of control samples from healthy donors and cancer patients. Generated by immunoSEQ multiplex PCR, the TCRdb table keeps only in-frame clones and is missing some. The profile covers around 70,000 clones, with about 87% appearing a single time and about 2.2% taken by the ten largest. Sequenced input: PBMCs. Every receptor here comes from a woman aged 50 to 60 with head and neck cancer.

The chain links TRBV9 to TRBJ2-2, with TRBD2 matching 8 bases. There are 16 residues in the CDR3. Germline CDR1 and CDR2: SGDLS and YYNGEE. Losses at the gene ends were 4 bases for V and 0 bases for J; bases not matched to a gene: 5. This chain's CDR3 is CASSFSGAANTGELFF. The CDR3, as DNA: TGTGCCAGCAGCTTTAGCGGGGCAGCGAACACCGGGGAGCTGTTTTTT.

The rearrangement joins TRBV7-3 to TRBJ1-2; 9 bases are shared with TRBD1. There are 15 residues in the CDR3. With 5 bases clipped from V and 2 bases from J, the junction kept 6 bases outside the gene matches. The germline V gene encodes CDR1 SGHTA and CDR2 FQGTGA. This chain's CDR3 is CASSPGTGLNYGYTF. DNA for the CDR3: TGTGCCAGCAGCCCCGGGACAGGGCTAAACTATGGCTACACCTTC.

The rearrangement uses TRBV28 and TRBJ1-4, with D maybe TRBD1 (6 bases). V dropped 2 bases and J dropped 4 bases, with 14 bases sitting between them. The germline V gene encodes CDR1 MDHEN and CDR2 SYDVKM. The CDR3 is 16 residues long. The CDR3 bases are TGTGCCAGCAGTTTAGCAACACAGGGAAATAATGAAAAACTGTTTTTT. This encodes CASSLATQGNNEKLFF. Combining the CDR3 with reference TRBV28 and TRBJ1-4 gives the whole variable domain DVKVTQSSRYLVKRTGEKVFLECVQDMDHENMFWYRQDPGLGLRLIYFSYDVKMKEKGDIPEGYSVSREKKERFSLILESASTNQTSMYLCASSLATQGNNEKLFFGSGTQLSVL.

The CDR3 sequence: CASSLDRSYIYEQYF. CDR3 DNA sequence: TGTGCCAGCAGCTTAGATCGATCCTACATTTACGAGCAGTACTTC. The V and J genes are TRBV7-2 and TRBJ2-7, with unresolved D. The germline CDR1 and CDR2 sequences are SGHTA and FQGNSA. V was cut by 1 base and J by 4 bases, with 14 bases left in between. This CDR3 region has 15 residues.

V usage is TRBV6-5 and J usage is TRBJ2-3; either TRBD1 or TRBD2 may supply D (7 bases each). CDR3 length equals 15 residues. Trimming pared 4 bases from V and 1 base from J, leaving 12 bases between. CDR1 and CDR2 (germline): MNHEY, SVGAGI. CDR3 sequence: CASSSAGGGTDTQYF. DNA of the CDR3: TGTGCCAGCAGTTCCGCAGGGGGGGGCACAGATACGCAGTATTTT.

CDR3 DNA: TGCGCCAGCAGCCAAGATGGGGGAGGATCGGGAAAACTGTTTTTT. Amino acid sequence: CASSQDGGGSGKLFF. This chain uses TRBV4-3 with TRBJ1-4; TRBD1 is a possible D gene (5 bases). This CDR3 comprises 15 residues. The ends were cut back, 0 bases at V and 10 bases at J, with 15 bases in the middle. CDR1 and CDR2 (germline): LGHNA, YSLEER.

This sequence joins TRBV7-8 and TRBJ2-7, with TRBD2 identical over 7 bases. Germline V gene sequence: CDR1 SGHVS, CDR2 FQNEAQ. The ends lost 5 bases at V and 3 bases at J; junction bases unmatched: 7. The CDR3 consists of 14 residues. In nucleotides, the CDR3 is TGTGCCAGCAGCCCCCAGAAGCGGGGCTACGAGCAGTACTTC. It encodes CASSPQKRGYEQYF.

J is TRBJ2-1 and V is TRBV4-3; 9 positions agree with TRBD1. The CDR3 is 15 amino acids. The germline gives CDR1 LGHNA, CDR2 YSLEER. V was pared by 0 bases and J by 5 bases, with 2 bases of the junction left unmatched. The CDR3 coding sequence is TGCGCCAGCAGCCAAGACGGGACAGGGCACAATGAGCAGTTCTTC. It specifies CASSQDGTGHNEQFF.

The V and J genes are TRBV20-1 and TRBJ2-5; no firm D call. Germline V gene lookup returns CDR1 DFQATT and CDR2 SNEGSKA (reference sequence). V shed 3 bases and J shed 6 bases, with 5 bases lying between them. CDR3 length: 10 residues. CDR3 sequence: CSASPKTQYF. The CDR3 DNA reads TGCAGTGCTAGTCCCAAGACCCAGTACTTC.

The chain employs TRBV9 and TRBJ2-7; 8 bases align to TRBD1. The CDR3 covers 15 residues. Germline assignment: CDR1 SGDLS and CDR2 YYNGEE. Trimming took 3 bases from V and 0 from J; bases not matched to a gene: 5. Written as DNA, the CDR3 is TGTGCCAGCAGCGGCCGGGACAGGAGCTCCTACGAGCAGTACTTC. Its translation is CASSGRDRSSYEQYF.

This chain links TRBV27 with TRBJ2-5; 8 bases line up with TRBD2. The CDR3 has 15 amino acids. Germline-derived CDR1 and CDR2 are MNHEY and SMNVEV (reference sequence). Trimming removed 4 bases from V and 5 bases from J; junction bases left unmatched: 9. The CDR3 sequence: CASSYGLAESETQYF. The CDR3 DNA reads TGTGCCAGCAGTTACGGACTAGCTGAGTCGGAGACCCAGTACTTC.

The rearrangement links TRBV7-8 to TRBJ1-2, with 8 nucleotides matching TRBD1. CDR1 is SGHVS and CDR2 is FQNEAQ in the germline V gene. This CDR3 has 13 amino acids. Trimming removed 4 bases from V and 8 bases from J; junction bases left unmatched: 6. CDR3 nucleotides: TGTGCCAGCAGCTCAGGACAGGGCTGGGGCTACACCTTC. Amino acid sequence: CASSSGQGWGYTF.

The genes are TRBV5-4 and TRBJ2-3, with D possibly TRBD1 on 6 matching bases. This CDR3 spans 17 amino acids. The ends were cut back, 0 bases at V and 0 bases at J, with 14 bases in the middle. The germline CDR1 and CDR2 sequences are SGHNT and YYREEE (reference sequence). In nucleotides, the CDR3 is TGTGCCAGCAGCTTGGGTCCGGGGACAACTAGCACAGATACGCAGTATTTT. Amino acid sequence: CASSLGPGTTSTDTQYF.

This rearrangement joins TRBV4-1 to TRBJ2-1; D perhaps matches TRBD2 (6 bases). The CDR3 extends over 16 amino acids. V dropped 5 bases and J dropped 6 bases, with 20 bases sitting between them. The germline gives CDR1 MGHRA, CDR2 YSYEKL. As DNA, the CDR3 is TGCGCCAGCAGCTCACCCGGGACTCCCCCGCCCAATGAGCAGTTCTTC. Translation gives CASSSPGTPPPNEQFF.

This chain connects TRBV6-2 or TRBV6-3 to TRBJ1-3; no clear D. CDR1 and CDR2 (germline): MNHEY, SVGEGT. The CDR3 has 14 residues. V was pared by 6 bases and J by 3 bases, with 12 bases between. CDR3 sequence reads: CASSNGGNGNTIYF. The DNA of the CDR3 is TGTGCCAGCAGCAACGGAGGGAATGGAAACACCATATATTTT.

V and J are TRBV28 and TRBJ2-7, with D possibly matching TRBD1 (6 bases). V gave up 2 bases and J gave up 2 bases, with 10 bases separating them. Germline V gene sequence: CDR1 MDHEN, CDR2 SYDVKM. This CDR3 spans 14 amino acids. CDR3 bases: TGTGCCAGCAGTTTACAGGGGCGCGCCTACGAGCAGTACTTC. Protein sequence: CASSLQGRAYEQYF.

The rearrangement uses TRBV11-2 and TRBJ2-3; 10 positions agree with TRBD1. CDR3 length equals 16 residues. Germline assignment: CDR1 SGHAT and CDR2 FQNNGV. V shed 2 bases and J 4 bases; nucleotides not matched to a gene: 6. This CDR3 reads CASSLKGQGSPDTQYF. Written as DNA, the CDR3 is TGTGCCAGCAGCTTAAAGGGACAGGGGTCCCCAGATACGCAGTATTTT.

The rearrangement links TRBV24-1 to TRBJ2-7; 9 nucleotides line up with TRBD2. The V and J ends lost 4 bases and 3 bases, in that order; junction bases with no gene match: 6. Germline CDR1 KGHDR, CDR2 SFDVKD. The CDR3 is 15 amino acids. This CDR3 reads CATSDPTSGGYEQYF. DNA for the CDR3: TGTGCCACCAGTGACCCGACTAGCGGAGGCTACGAGCAGTACTTC.

This chain joins TRBV15 and TRBJ1-2; 7 bases are shared with TRBD1. V gave up 4 bases and J gave up 8 bases; unmatched junction bases: 4. The germline V gene encodes CDR1 LNHNV and CDR2 YYDKDF (reference sequence). The CDR3 loop spans 12 amino acids. The CDR3 DNA is TGTGCCACCAGCAAAAACAGGGGAGGCTACACCTTC. Amino acids: CATSKNRGGYTF.

This clone came up once. This chain joins TRBV5-1 and TRBJ1-4; weak D call: TRBD1 (6 bases). This CDR3 region has 19 residues. V dropped 4 bases and J dropped 0 bases, with 22 bases sitting between them. Looked up from germline, CDR1 is SGHRS and CDR2 is YFSETQ. CDR3 bases: TGCGCCAGCAGCCCGGACCCAGGGGAGGCGTCCGCAACTAATGAAAAACTGTTTTTT. Amino acid sequence: CASSPDPGEASATNEKLFF.

J is TRBJ2-1 and V is TRBV5-1, with unresolved D. Trimming removed 0 bases at V and 4 bases at J, with 8 bases between. Germline CDR1 is SGHRS and CDR2 is YFSETQ. This CDR3 contains 14 residues. CDR3 nucleotide sequence: TGCGCCAGCAGCTTGGGACAAGTTTACAATGAGCAGTTCTTC. Protein sequence: CASSLGQVYNEQFF.